The 9 T cell receptor beta chains given below trace back to one sample, sequenced in a study of STAT3 mutations in large granular lymphocyte leukemia. Regarding the study as a whole: Every T-LGLL patient had at least one immunodominant TCRbeta clonotype.

Measured with immunoSEQ multiplex PCR; TCRdb has only the in-frame clones, and not every one. The table has around 17,000 clones, about 83% seen once. The antigens for these receptors are not known. The sequencing input was peripheral blood mononuclear cells. The receptors were sampled from a man aged 45-60 years with T-cell large granular lymphocyte leukemia. Some clones in this sample may be carry-over from other donors' samples.

The chain couples TRBV2 to TRBJ2-2; tentatively, D is TRBD1 or TRBD2 (5 bases each). CDR1 is SNHLY, CDR2 FYNNEI, per germline. V lost 5 bases and J lost 6, with 16 bases in between. This CDR3 region has 15 residues. Here the CDR3 DNA reads TGTGCCAGCAGTCCCGGGACCCGGGCGCCCGGGGAGCTGTTTTTT. This sequence encodes CASSPGTRAPGELFF.

This rearrangement joins TRBV7-3 to TRBJ2-7, with 9 bases matching TRBD1. The CDR3 is 15 amino acids. J gave up 5 bases and V 4 bases, and 9 bases lay outside the gene matches. Germline CDR1 SGHTA, CDR2 FQGTGA. The CDR3 is CASSSPGTGHNEQYF. The DNA for the CDR3 is TGTGCCAGCAGCTCCCCCGGGACAGGGCATAACGAGCAGTACTTC.

The chain uses TRBV18 and TRBJ2-1, with TRBD2 identical over 14 bases. The junction had 9 bases not matched to a gene; V was cut back by 5 bases and J by 9 bases. The CDR3 has 16 residues. Germline CDR1 reads KGHSH; CDR2 reads LQKENI. CDR3 sequence (DNA): TGTGCCAGCTCATCGACCGGGACTAGCGGGAGAGTTGAGCAGTTCTTC. It codes for CASSSTGTSGRVEQFF.

The chain combines TRBV25-1 with TRBJ2-7; the match to TRBD2 covers 8 bases. The CDR3 is 13 amino acids. The junction had 5 bases not matched to a gene; V was cut back by 8 bases and J by 2 bases. Germline lookup yields CDR1 MGHDK and CDR2 SYGVNS. CDR3 amino acids: CASQKRGTYEQYF. CDR3 sequence (DNA): TGTGCCAGCCAGAAGCGGGGGACCTACGAGCAGTACTTC.

This clone turned up a few times. The J gene is TRBJ2-7, the V gene TRBV18; 11 bases align to TRBD1. The CDR3 consists of 14 residues. Germline loops: CDR1 KGHSH, CDR2 LQKENI. The trim removed 6 bases at V and 7 bases at J, leaving 8 bases unmatched. CDR3 protein: CASSPGQGVGEQYF. CDR3 nucleotide sequence: TGTGCCAGCTCCCCGGGACAGGGGGTGGGAGAGCAGTACTTC.

The rearrangement links TRBV5-4 to TRBJ2-2; 8 nucleotides align to TRBD2. Germline CDR1 and CDR2: SGHNT and YYREEE (reference sequence). Trimming removed 2 bases from V and 3 bases from J; junction bases left unmatched: 3. The CDR3 runs to 15 residues. This chain's CDR3 is CASSFGGADTGELFF. As DNA, the CDR3 is TGTGCCAGCAGCTTCGGGGGGGCCGACACCGGGGAGCTGTTTTTT.

The genes are TRBV11-2 and TRBJ1-6; D is uncertain. The germline CDR1 and CDR2 sequences are SGHAT and FQNNGV. This CDR3 region has 16 residues. V was pared by 3 bases and J by 4 bases, with 13 bases between. For the CDR3, the DNA is TGTGCCAGCAGCTTCGGTTGGGCAAAATATAATTCACCCCTCCACTTT. Its translation is CASSFGWAKYNSPLHF.

V and J are TRBV7-2 and TRBJ1-4; 7 bases match TRBD1. From germline, CDR1 is SGHTA and CDR2 FQGNSA. This CDR3 comprises 14 residues. The V and J ends lost 4 bases and 7 bases, in that order; junction bases with no gene match: 6. CDR3 loop: CASSSTGVGEKLFF. In nucleotides, the CDR3 is TGTGCCAGCAGCTCTACAGGGGTTGGTGAAAAACTGTTTTTT.

The rearrangement joins TRBV18 to TRBJ2-7, with unresolved D. V was pared by 3 bases and J by 2 bases, with 8 bases between. Germline CDR1 KGHSH, CDR2 LQKENI. The CDR3 totals 13 residues. The CDR3 sequence is CASSPGRPYEQYF. DNA of the CDR3: TGTGCCAGCTCACCGGGCAGACCCTACGAGCAGTACTTC.